These T cell receptor beta chains were read from a single sample in a study of T-cell reconstitution after alpha-beta-depleted transplantation in children. TCRdb itself ran the PCR reads through MiXCR, one entry per CDR3 protein. This sample has 780,000 or so distinct CDR3 sequences, with under 20% found just once. The input for sequencing was PBMCs, mostly from graft donor cells, taken 360 days after TCRalphabeta/CD19-depleted stem cell transplant. The receptors were gathered from a male patient younger than 18 who had a stem cell transplant for acute lymphoblastic leukemia, so the T cells may come from the graft donor. The conserved cysteine and the conserved F or W are not part of the CDR3 here. D genes are given only for firm matches.

>TRBJ2-3|TRBD1|TRBV6-1
ASNRDRGTDTQY
>TRBJ2-7|.|TRBV21-1
ASPLFLGGYEQY
>TRBJ2-1|TRBD1|TRBV12-3/TRBV12-4
ASSWDRVGNEQF
>TRBJ2-6|.|TRBV5-5
ASSFFFGTPSGANVLT
>TRBJ2-5|.|TRBV20-1
SARDPGRTGETQY
>TRBJ2-3|TRBD2|TRBV20-1
SAPPSGRADTQY
>TRBJ1-2|.|TRBV11-2
ASSLGPDPVVYGYT
>TRBJ2-1|.|TRBV10-1
ARRKIWEQF
>TRBJ2-7|.|TRBV12-3/TRBV12-4
ASSEGYSYYEQY
>TRBJ1-2|.|TRBV5-6
ASSFGTRNYGYT
>TRBJ1-5|.|TRBV5-1
ASSPGRMQGQPQH
>TRBJ2-1|.|TRBV30
AWSVRRDSFHNEQF
>TRBJ2-1|.|TRBV15
ATLHSDRMEQF
>TRBJ1-3|.|TRBV18
ASSPYLETGNTIY
>TRBJ2-5|TRBD2|TRBV6-1
ASHRLGLAVETQY
>TRBJ2-1|TRBD2|TRBV7-3
ASSTSGGEQF
>TRBJ2-1|.|TRBV11-2
ASSLGPEQELNEQF
>TRBJ2-7|TRBD1|TRBV5-1
ASSEVDRDEQY
>TRBJ1-2|.|TRBV7-2
ASSSYRVSYGYT
>TRBJ1-2|.|TRBV18
ASSPAGAYYGYT
>TRBJ1-3|TRBD1|TRBV9
ASSVGSGGRNTIY
>TRBJ2-7|TRBD2|TRBV4-2
ASSQDGLAGGWSYEQY
>TRBJ2-7|TRBD2|TRBV29-1
SVEQAGPSYEQY
>TRBJ2-7|.|TRBV9
ASSVATAAYEQY
>TRBJ2-1|.|TRBV10-2
ASLGTPLVLANEQF
>TRBJ2-5|.|TRBV20-1
SARDGLGGTQY
>TRBJ2-7|TRBD2|TRBV20-1
CARELGAGASYEQY
>TRBJ2-5|TRBD2|TRBV5-1
ASSRTSGRIRQETQY